This TCR beta chain was obtained from a study of immune evolution from preneoplasia to lung adenocarcinoma (dated by TCRdb to about 2021). With respect to the entire study: No AAH lesions showed HLA loss of heterozygosity, compared with 7% of AIS, approximately 15% of MIA and approximately 30% of ADC lesions. The study used immune gene expression, TCR sequencing and multiplex immunofluorescence to profile the immune contexture of lung adenocarcinoma precursors and invasive adenocarcinoma. Resected precursor lesions (AAH, AIS, MIA) and invasive adenocarcinomas were compared with paired morphologically normal lung tissue. The sample size was set by how many specimens were available, not by a prior power calculation. The immune data were combined with whole exome sequencing and methylation data from the same cohort of nodules. In total, the cohort included roughly 49 patients with pulmonary nodules, all of whom underwent surgical resection. TCR sequencing data came from a few dozen patients. According to the study, around 100 samples were used for TCR sequencing. POLYSOLVER was used to infer Class I HLA alleles from exome data, while LOHHLA was used to detect allele-specific HLA loss.

CDR1 and CDR2 were assigned from the germline V gene as SGHRS and YFSETQ. After removal of 3 bases from V and 5 bases from J, the junction retains 4 bases not matched to a gene. The CDR3 goes from the cysteine to the phenylalanine over 14 residues. Here the CDR3 DNA is all that survives: 42 bases in frame from base 1. To note about this clone: What this receptor recognizes is not known. Within one base of it there is no much larger clone, and no base qualities were kept.

Between 2014 and 2017, the patients underwent resection in either Japan or China. Histologic diagnosis of each case was confirmed independently by two lung cancer pathologists on H&E slides. Premalignant or tumor cells were enriched for nucleic acid extraction by macro-dissection performed after pathologic assessment. The AllPrep DNA/RNA FFPE Kit was used to isolate DNA from FFPE tissue. What the research found in general, with its limitations: Clonality was highest in normal lung, while later-stage lesions appeared to have lower clonality but higher T cell density and diversity. Because every patient came from Japan and China, how well the results apply to Western populations was uncertain. The findings rested on association rather than direct causation, and larger cohorts with long-term follow-up and longitudinal biopsies were considered necessary. Compared with EGFR-mutant or double wild-type lesions, KRAS-mutant nodules had the highest T cell clonality. Normal lung had the highest top T cell clone frequencies, and these frequencies appeared to fall progressively from AAH through AIS, MIA and invasive adenocarcinoma.

TCR beta CDR3 regions were sequenced from DNA using the immunoSEQ hsTCRbeta Kit. In the original analysis: The ImmunoSEQ Analyzer was used to analyse the TCR sequencing data. T cell clonality was defined as 1 minus Pielou's evenness, calculated on productive rearrangements. T cell diversity was measured with the inverse Simpson index on productive templates. T cell density was TCR beta template counts normalized to usable DNA, estimated by amplifying and sequencing housekeeping genes. Two-sided Kruskal-Wallis tests were used to compare TCR metrics between histologic stages. Here the immuneACCESS table is served through TCRdb, limited to in-frame sequences with V and J called. Missing clones are a known gap in these copies; in checked studies unresolved V genes cover under half, and the rest lacks a known reason. The D gene and trimming were derived from the DNA, and the V and J assignments and clone size from that table. The sample records approximately 17,000 clones, 65% to 90% of which are singletons. Together, the top ten hold 2.6% of the sample.

The TCR comes from a person aged 65 to 79 with invasive lung adenocarcinoma. Sequencing was carried out using FFPE invasive lung adenocarcinoma tissue. Interpreted using the paper, the cell subset or site label stands for: frankly invasive lung adenocarcinoma (ADC). The chain is made from TRBV5-1 and TRBJ1-3; 8 bases in the junction line up with TRBD1. The DNA sequence is as follows: TGCGCCAGCAGCTGGGGACAGGCCCGAAACACCATATATTTT. Its protein product is CASSWGQARNTIYF.